This note documents a single T cell receptor beta chain sequence. Its antigen remains unidentified. This CDR3 spans 15 amino acids. Trimming removed 6 bases at V and 6 bases at J, with 16 bases between. Germline CDR1 reads SGHTS; CDR2 reads YDEGEE. Time point here: baseline pretreatment blood. Regarding treatment: 15 Gy SBRT to primary tumor, nephrectomy 4 weeks later. Radiation-treated patients gave blood at baseline, week 2 and week 4. The tumor was a clear cell renal cell carcinoma. The method was immunoSEQ multiplex PCR; TCRdb's version includes in-frame clones alone and lacks a portion of them. The table records 140,000 or so clones, around nine tenths of them present only once. This specimen comes from a study of radiation and T cells in renal cell carcinoma. Whole-study results and caveats: Without pretreatment biopsies, baseline tumor clonotype presence was undetermined.

The origin of this receptor is a woman in her forties or fifties with renal cell carcinoma. The sample in question was blood, obtained from a patient whose treatment included radiotherapy and nephrectomy. This sequence joins TRBV5-8 and TRBJ1-6, with D uncertain. The chain's CDR3 is CASTRWSETNSPLHF. The CDR3 DNA reads TGTGCCAGCACCAGGTGGTCAGAAACTAATTCACCCCTCCACTTT.